The clone carrying this TCR beta chain has at least ten counts. Its antigen is unknown. All unsorted peripheral T cells were captured because whole blood was used without fractionation. Some eleven uninfected healthy donors were sampled as controls, a few sampled twice around three months apart. Alpha and beta constant-region primers primed reverse transcription of approximately 500 ng RNA. Separate chain-specific third strand synthesis with multiplexing indices produced the alpha and beta libraries. Each cDNA molecule was barcoded, and a single primer pair amplified each chain. A single record per CDR3 protein comes from TCRdb applying MiXCR to the 5' RACE reads. The sample yields roughly 17,000 distinct CDR3 sequences, about 5.4% seen once. This entry comes from a study of HIV-infected patients and healthy controls. Notes on the study in general: In healthy controls, MAIT alpha CDR3s were common; in HIV+ repertoires, severely depleted.

CDR1 and CDR2 from the germline V gene are MDHEN and SYDVKM. Trimming left V 1 base short and J 5 bases short, with 5 bases between. The CDR3 sequence is 12 residues long. J is TRBJ1-2 and V is TRBV28; D possibly corresponds to TRBD1 (5 bases). The receptor was isolated from an adult in good health. Source material: blood. The CDR3 reads CASSLSGYGYTF. CDR3 bases: TGTGCCAGCAGTTTATCAGGGTATGGCTACACCTTC.